The 15 T cell receptor beta chains listed next were all sequenced from one sample in a study of T-cell memory formation after mild COVID-19. TCRdb re-analysed the 5' RACE reads in MiXCR, keeping a single row per CDR3 protein. The sample consists of some 210,000 distinct CDR3 sequences, around 27% of them appearing once. Input material: PBMCs or a T cell subset sorted from them (not recorded which). The receptors derive from an adult woman who had mild COVID-19 (a few samples of this study predate the infection). Cell type and time point are not known.

The rearrangement joins TRBV24-1 to TRBJ2-1; TRBD1 might be the D (6 bases). This CDR3 is built from 14 residues. Germline assignment: CDR1 KGHDR and CDR2 SFDVKD. The V end lost 5 bases, the J end lost 0 bases, and 7 bases lay between the germline ends. The DNA for the CDR3 is TGTGCCACCAGTGTGACAGGCTCCTACAATGAGCAGTTCTTC. Its protein product is CATSVTGSYNEQFF.

This clonotype was picked up a small number of times. The chain recombines TRBV5-1 with TRBJ2-1, with TRBD2 identical over 11 bases. Unmatched junction bases numbered 9, after V lost 4 bases and J lost 9 bases. Germline values: CDR1 SGHRS, CDR2 YFSETQ. This CDR3 spans 15 amino acids. The CDR3 sequence is CASSLSGRAQVEQFF. CDR3 DNA: TGCGCCAGCAGCCTTAGCGGGAGGGCCCAGGTTGAGCAGTTCTTC.

This clonotype has a count of ten or more. The rearrangement joins TRBV6-5 to TRBJ2-5, with 9 positions matching TRBD2. The CDR3 has 13 amino acids. V shed 5 bases and J 4 bases; nucleotides not matched to a gene: 2. Germline V gives CDR1 MNHEY, CDR2 SVGAGI. The CDR3 is CASSLAGRETQYF. CDR3 nucleotides: TGTGCCAGCAGTCTAGCGGGACGAGAGACCCAGTACTTC.

The V call is TRBV28, the J call TRBJ2-1; 7 bases are a match to TRBD2. Germline V lookup: CDR1 MDHEN, CDR2 SYDVKM. This CDR3 has 15 amino acids. J lost 8 bases, V lost 7 bases, and 14 bases had no gene match. The CDR3: CASTPPLAGVYEQFF. The CDR3 DNA reads TGTGCCAGCACCCCCCCTCTGGCGGGAGTTTATGAGCAGTTCTTC.

A few counts support this clonotype. CDR3 nucleotide sequence: TGTGCCAGCAGCGACACCCAGGGGTACGAGCAGTACTTC. Translating it yields CASSDTQGYEQYF. The chain couples TRBV7-9 to TRBJ2-7; D possibly corresponds to TRBD1 (6 bases). This CDR3 comprises 13 residues. V was pared by 5 bases and J by 4 bases, with 12 bases between. CDR1 SEHNR and CDR2 FQNEAQ come from the germline V gene (reference sequence).

This clonotype was observed a handful of times. The chain has TRBV5-1 and TRBJ1-1; D unclear. The V gene's germline CDR1 is SGHRS and CDR2 YFSETQ. The length of the CDR3 is 13 residues. The germline V and J ends were trimmed by 1 base and 6 bases, with 10 bases remaining between them. In DNA form, the CDR3 reads TGCGCCAGCAGCTTGTACGGGAGTGCTGAAGCTTTCTTT. Encoded protein: CASSLYGSAEAFF.

The chain is built from TRBV20-1 and TRBJ2-2; no firm D call. CDR3 size: 14 residues. The germline V and J ends were trimmed by 3 bases and 13 bases, with 21 bases remaining between them. Germline CDR1 is DFQATT and CDR2 is SNEGSKA (reference sequence). The DNA of the CDR3 is TGCAGTGCTAGTAACCTGAGGTCTCCGAACGCGCTGTTTTTT. Translated: CSASNLRSPNALFF.

The chain is built from TRBV6-4 and TRBJ2-2, with no clear D. The CDR3 contains 14 residues. The V gene lost 4 bases and the J gene lost 0 bases, with 6 bases spanning the gap. The V gene's germline CDR1 is MRHNA and CDR2 SNTAGT. The CDR3 sequence is CASSVDPNTGELFF. The CDR3 nucleotides are TGTGCCAGCAGTGTCGACCCGAACACCGGGGAGCTGTTTTTT.

This clonotype was observed at least ten times. This chain joins TRBV20-1 and TRBJ1-1, with D unresolved. The CDR3 loop spans 14 amino acids. Trimming cost V 7 bases and J 3 bases, with 18 bases left between them. The germline CDR1 and CDR2 sequences are DFQATT and SNEGSKA (reference sequence). The CDR3, as DNA: TGCAGTGGATCCATAAGGGAGGTCCACACTGAAGCTTTCTTT. Its protein is CSGSIREVHTEAFF.

V usage is TRBV30 and J usage is TRBJ2-1, with 12 bases that match TRBD1. Germline lookup yields CDR1 GTSNPN and CDR2 SVGIG (reference sequence). The CDR3 contains 14 residues. The ends lost 5 bases at V and 6 bases at J; junction bases unmatched: 5. CDR3: CAWGSGQGANEQFF. CDR3 DNA: TGTGCCTGGGGATCGGGACAGGGGGCCAATGAGCAGTTCTTC. The full variable domain, in which reference TRBV30 and TRBJ2-1 provide the parts outside the CDR3, is SQTIHQWPATLVQPVGSPLSLECTVEGTSNPNLYWYRQAAGRGLQLLFYSVGIGQISSEVPQNLSASRPQDRQFILSSKKLLLSDSGFYLCAWGSGQGANEQFFGPGTRLTVL.

The rearrangement joins TRBV28 to TRBJ1-2; unclear D gene. V was cut by 3 bases and J by 4 bases, with 9 bases left in between. Germline lookup yields CDR1 MDHEN and CDR2 SYDVKM. The CDR3 loop spans 13 amino acids. For the CDR3, the DNA is TGTGCCAGCAGTTTCAACAGTTTCTATGGCTACACCTTC. This sequence encodes CASSFNSFYGYTF.

The V call is TRBV19, the J call TRBJ1-2; no firm D call. Trimming removed 0 bases from V and 1 base from J, with 9 bases in between. Germline CDR1 reads LNHDA; CDR2 reads SQIVND (reference sequence). The CDR3 is 15 amino acids. The DNA of the CDR3 is TGTGCCAGTAGTATAGATCTCCGAATTAACTATGGCTACACCTTC. Its translation is CASSIDLRINYGYTF.

A few counts support this clonotype. The V and J genes are TRBV7-2 and TRBJ2-3; 12 bases agree with TRBD2. With 5 bases clipped from V and 2 bases from J, the junction kept 8 bases outside the gene matches. The CDR3 extends over 17 amino acids. Germline V gene data show CDR1 as SGHTA and CDR2 as FQGNSA. The CDR3 reads CASSPRLAGVDTDTQYF. CDR3 coding DNA: TGTGCCAGCAGCCCCCGACTAGCGGGAGTTGACACAGATACGCAGTATTTT.

This clonotype was counted many times. The chain uses TRBV5-1 and TRBJ1-1; D remains unclear. The V gene's germline CDR1 is SGHRS and CDR2 YFSETQ. The CDR3 consists of 17 residues. V lost 4 bases, J lost 0 bases, and 19 bases lay in between. The CDR3 loop reads CASSPFSFGSMNTEAFF. In DNA form, the CDR3 reads TGCGCCAGCAGCCCTTTCTCGTTCGGCTCTATGAACACTGAAGCTTTCTTT. Drawing the rest from reference TRBV5-1 and TRBJ1-1, the complete variable domain is KAGVTQTPRYLIKTRGQQVTLSCSPISGHRSVSWYQQTPGQGLQFLFEYFSETQRNKGNFPGRFSGRQFSNSRSEMNVSTLELGDSALYLCASSPFSFGSMNTEAFFGQGTRLTVV.

This clonotype was observed a single time. The chain carries TRBV12-3 or TRBV12-4 and TRBJ2-3, with 15 bases lining up with TRBD2. The CDR3 has 18 amino acids. J was trimmed by 0 bases and V by 8 bases; bases with no gene match: 9. In DNA, the CDR3 is TGTGCCAGCGAGGGACTAGCGGGGGGCCGAGAGAGCACAGATACGCAGTATTTT. It specifies CASEGLAGGRESTDTQYF.